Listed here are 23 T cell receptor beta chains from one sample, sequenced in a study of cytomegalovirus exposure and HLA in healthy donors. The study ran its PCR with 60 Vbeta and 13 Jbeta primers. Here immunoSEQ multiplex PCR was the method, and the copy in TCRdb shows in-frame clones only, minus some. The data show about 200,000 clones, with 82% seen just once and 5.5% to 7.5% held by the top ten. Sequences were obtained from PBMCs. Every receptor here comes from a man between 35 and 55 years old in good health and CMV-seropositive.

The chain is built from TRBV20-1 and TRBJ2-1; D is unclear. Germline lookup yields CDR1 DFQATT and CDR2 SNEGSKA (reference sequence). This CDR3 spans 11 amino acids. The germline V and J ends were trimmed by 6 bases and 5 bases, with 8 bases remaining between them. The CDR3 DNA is TGCAGTGCGAGACGGGACAATGAGCAGTTCTTC. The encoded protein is CSARRDNEQFF.

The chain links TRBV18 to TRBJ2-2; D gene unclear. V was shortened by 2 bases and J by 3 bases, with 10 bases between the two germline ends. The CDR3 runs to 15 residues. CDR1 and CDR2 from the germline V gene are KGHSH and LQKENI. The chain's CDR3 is CASSPRTVDTGELFF. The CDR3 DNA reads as TGTGCCAGCTCACCAAGAACGGTGGACACCGGGGAGCTGTTTTTT.

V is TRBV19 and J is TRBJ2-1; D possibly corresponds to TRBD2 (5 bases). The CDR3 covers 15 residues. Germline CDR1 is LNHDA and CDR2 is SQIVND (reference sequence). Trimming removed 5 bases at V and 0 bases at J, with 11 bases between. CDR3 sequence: CASSSSFSSYNEQFF. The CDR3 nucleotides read TGTGCCAGTAGTTCTAGCTTTTCCTCCTACAATGAGCAGTTCTTC.

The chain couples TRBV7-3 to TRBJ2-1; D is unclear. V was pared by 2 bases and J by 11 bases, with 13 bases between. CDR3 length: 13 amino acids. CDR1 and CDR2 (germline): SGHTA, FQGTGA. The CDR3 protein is CASSLPPGLKQFF. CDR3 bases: TGTGCCAGCAGCTTACCCCCGGGTCTTAAGCAGTTCTTC.

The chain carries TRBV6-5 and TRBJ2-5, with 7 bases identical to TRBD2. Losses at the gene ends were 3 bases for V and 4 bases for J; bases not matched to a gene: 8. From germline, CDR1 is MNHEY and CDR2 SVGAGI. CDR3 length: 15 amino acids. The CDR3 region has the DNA TGTGCCAGCAGTTATGGCGGGGGAGCAGGAGAGACCCAGTACTTC. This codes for CASSYGGGAGETQYF.

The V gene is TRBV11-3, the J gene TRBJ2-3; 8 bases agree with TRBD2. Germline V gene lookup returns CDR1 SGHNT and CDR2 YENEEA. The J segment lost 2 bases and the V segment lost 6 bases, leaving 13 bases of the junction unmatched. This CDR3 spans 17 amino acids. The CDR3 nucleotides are TGTGCCAGCAGGTTGGCGAGCGGGAGCGCGTACACAGATACGCAGTATTTT. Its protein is CASRLASGSAYTDTQYF.

The CDR3 is CASSLFQGGAFF. The CDR3 bases are TGTGCCAGCAGCTTATTTCAGGGGGGAGCTTTCTTT. The chain couples TRBV14 to TRBJ1-1; 7 positions agree with TRBD1. Germline V gene lookup returns CDR1 SGHDN and CDR2 FVKESK. The CDR3 spans 12 residues. J gave up 10 bases and V 5 bases, and 7 bases lay outside the gene matches.

The DNA for the CDR3 is TGTGCCAGCAGCTTAGGTCCTAGCTCCTACGAGCAGTACGTC. This encodes CASSLGPSSYEQYV. V gene TRBV11-3 combines with J gene TRBJ2-7; D is ambiguous. Germline CDR1 reads SGHNT; CDR2 reads YENEEA. Trimming removed 1 base from V and 0 bases from J, with 7 bases in between. The CDR3 has 14 residues.

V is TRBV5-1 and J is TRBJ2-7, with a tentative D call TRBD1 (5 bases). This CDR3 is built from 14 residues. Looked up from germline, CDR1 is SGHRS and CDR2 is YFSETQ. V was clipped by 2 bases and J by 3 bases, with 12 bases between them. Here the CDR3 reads CASSLPLDNYEQYF. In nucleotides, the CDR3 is TGCGCCAGCAGCTTACCTTTGGACAACTACGAGCAGTACTTC. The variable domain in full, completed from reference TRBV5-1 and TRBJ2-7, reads KAGVTQTPRYLIKTRGQQVTLSCSPISGHRSVSWYQQTPGQGLQFLFEYFSETQRNKGNFPGRFSGRQFSNSRSEMNVSTLELGDSALYLCASSLPLDNYEQYFGPGTRLTVT.

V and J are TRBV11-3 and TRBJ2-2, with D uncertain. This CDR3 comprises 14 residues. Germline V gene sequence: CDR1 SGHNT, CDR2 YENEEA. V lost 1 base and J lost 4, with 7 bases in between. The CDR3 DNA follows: TGTGCCAGCAGCTTAGTTTCAGGCACCGGGGAGCTGTTTTTT. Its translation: CASSLVSGTGELFF.

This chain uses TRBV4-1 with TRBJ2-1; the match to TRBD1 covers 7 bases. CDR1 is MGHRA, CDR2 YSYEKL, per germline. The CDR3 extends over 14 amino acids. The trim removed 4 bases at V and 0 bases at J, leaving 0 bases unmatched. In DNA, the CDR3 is TGCGCCAGCAGCCCAGGGGGCTCCTACAATGAGCAGTTCTTC. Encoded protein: CASSPGGSYNEQFF.

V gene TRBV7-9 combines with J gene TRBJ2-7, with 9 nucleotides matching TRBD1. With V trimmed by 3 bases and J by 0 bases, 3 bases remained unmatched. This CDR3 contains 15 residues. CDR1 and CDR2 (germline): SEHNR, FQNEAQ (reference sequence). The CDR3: CASSFGTGSSYEQYV. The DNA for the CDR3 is TGTGCCAGCAGCTTTGGGACAGGGAGCTCCTACGAGCAGTACGTC.

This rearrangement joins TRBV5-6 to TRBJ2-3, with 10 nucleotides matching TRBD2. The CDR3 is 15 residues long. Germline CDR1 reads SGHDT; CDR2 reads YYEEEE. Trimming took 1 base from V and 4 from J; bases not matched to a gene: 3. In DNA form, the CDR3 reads TGTGCCAGCAGCTTGCGAGCGGGAGGGCCAGATACGCAGTATTTT. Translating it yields CASSLRAGGPDTQYF.

The CDR3 DNA is TGTGCCAGCAGCCGGGGGGCGGATCAGCCCCAGCATTTT. It translates to CASSRGADQPQHF. The rearrangement uses TRBV6-5 and TRBJ1-5, with a weak D call TRBD1 (6 bases). CDR3 size: 13 residues. The germline V and J ends were trimmed by 6 bases and 5 bases, with 11 bases remaining between them. The germline V gene encodes CDR1 MNHEY and CDR2 SVGAGI.

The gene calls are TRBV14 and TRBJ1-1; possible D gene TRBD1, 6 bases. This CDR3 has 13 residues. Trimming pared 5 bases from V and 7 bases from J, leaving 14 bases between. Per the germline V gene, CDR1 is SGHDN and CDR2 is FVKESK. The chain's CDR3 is CASSEFGGIEAFF. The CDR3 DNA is TGTGCCAGCAGCGAGTTTGGGGGCATTGAAGCTTTCTTT. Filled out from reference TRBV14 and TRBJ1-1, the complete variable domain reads EAGVTQFPSHSVIEKGQTVTLRCDPISGHDNLYWYRRVMGKEIKFLLHFVKESKQDESGMPNNRFLAERTGGTYSTLKVQPAELEDSGVYFCASSEFGGIEAFFGQGTRLTVV.

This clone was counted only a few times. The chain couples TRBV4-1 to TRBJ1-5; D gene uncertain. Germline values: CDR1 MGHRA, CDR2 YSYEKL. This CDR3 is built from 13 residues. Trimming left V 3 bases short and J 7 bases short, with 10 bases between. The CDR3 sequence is CASSHEGRQPQHF. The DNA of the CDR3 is TGCGCCAGCAGCCACGAGGGAAGACAGCCCCAGCATTTT.

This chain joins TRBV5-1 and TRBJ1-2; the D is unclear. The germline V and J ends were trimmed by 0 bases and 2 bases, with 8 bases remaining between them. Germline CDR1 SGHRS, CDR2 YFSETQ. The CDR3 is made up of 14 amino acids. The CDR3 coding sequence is TGCGCCAGCAGCTTGGAGAGTCGGAACTATGGCTACACCTTC. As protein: CASSLESRNYGYTF.

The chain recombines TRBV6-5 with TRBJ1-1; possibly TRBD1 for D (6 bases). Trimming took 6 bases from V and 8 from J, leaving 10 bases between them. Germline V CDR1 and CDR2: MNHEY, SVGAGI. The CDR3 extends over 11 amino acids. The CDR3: CASSAGQEAFF. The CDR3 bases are TGTGCCAGCAGCGCAGGACAGGAAGCTTTCTTT.

The DNA for the CDR3 is TGCGCCAGCAGCCAGGTTGGACTAGCGGGAGGGTCAGATACGCAGTATTTT. The encoded protein is CASSQVGLAGGSDTQYF. V usage is TRBV4-1 and J usage is TRBJ2-3; TRBD2 agrees at 15 bases. CDR3 length: 17 amino acids. The germline V gene has CDR1 MGHRA and CDR2 YSYEKL. J was trimmed by 4 bases and V by 3 bases; bases with no gene match: 5.

The CDR3 loop reads CASSPNLRAASAEAFF. CDR3 DNA sequence: TGTGCCAGCTCACCAAATTTGAGAGCGGCCAGCGCTGAAGCTTTCTTT. The V and J genes are TRBV18 and TRBJ1-1; D gene ambiguous. Germline V gene data show CDR1 as KGHSH and CDR2 as LQKENI. This CDR3 comprises 16 residues. Trimming left V 2 bases short and J 6 bases short, with 19 bases between.

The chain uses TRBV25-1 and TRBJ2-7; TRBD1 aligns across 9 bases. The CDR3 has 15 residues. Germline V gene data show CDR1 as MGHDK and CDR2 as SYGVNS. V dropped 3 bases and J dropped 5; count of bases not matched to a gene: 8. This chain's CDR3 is CASSDPWTGANEQYF. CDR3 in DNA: TGTGCCAGCAGTGATCCGTGGACAGGGGCCAACGAGCAGTACTTC.

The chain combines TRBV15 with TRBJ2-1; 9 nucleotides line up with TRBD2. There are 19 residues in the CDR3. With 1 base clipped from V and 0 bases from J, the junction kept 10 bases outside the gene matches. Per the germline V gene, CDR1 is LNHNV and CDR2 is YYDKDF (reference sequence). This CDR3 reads CATSRGLRTSASSYNEQFF. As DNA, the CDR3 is TGTGCCACCAGCAGAGGTTTGAGGACTAGCGCGAGCTCCTACAATGAGCAGTTCTTC.

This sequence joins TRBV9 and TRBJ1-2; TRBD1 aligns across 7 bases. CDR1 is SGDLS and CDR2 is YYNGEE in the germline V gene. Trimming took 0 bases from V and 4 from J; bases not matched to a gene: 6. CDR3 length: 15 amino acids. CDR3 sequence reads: CASSVGGGPSYGYTF. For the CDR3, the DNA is TGTGCCAGCAGCGTAGGAGGGGGCCCCAGCTATGGCTACACCTTC. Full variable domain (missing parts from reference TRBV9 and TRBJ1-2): DSGVTQTPKHLITATGQRVTLRCSPRSGDLSVYWYQQSLDQGLQFLIQYYNGEERAKGNILERFSAQQFPDLHSELNLSSLELGDSALYFCASSVGGGPSYGYTFGSGTRLTVV.